The 30 T cell receptor beta chains presented below share a single source sample, sequenced in a study of blood T cell repertoires in COVID-19. Repertoires were generated with immunoSEQ multiplex PCR, while TCRdb's copy carries only in-frame clones and drops some. The data contain fewer than 250,000 clones, about 84% of them singletons. The sample comprised PBMCs or T cells enriched from blood (not recorded which). These TCRs come from a woman aged 50 to 60 who had recovered from COVID-19.

The gene calls are TRBV4-3 and TRBJ2-1; 7 nucleotides match TRBD2. This CDR3 is built from 18 residues. V lost 3 bases and J lost 0; bases outside the gene matches: 11. Looked up from germline, CDR1 is LGHNA and CDR2 is YSLEER. CDR3 protein: CASSQLWREPISYNEQFF. The CDR3 DNA follows: TGCGCCAGCAGCCAGCTTTGGCGGGAGCCCATCTCCTACAATGAGCAGTTCTTC.

This clone was detected once. This chain links TRBV25-1 with TRBJ1-3, with D hard to call. CDR3 length: 15 amino acids. The V end lost 5 bases, the J end lost 2 bases, and 13 bases lay between the germline ends. The germline gives CDR1 MGHDK, CDR2 SYGVNS. CDR3 protein: CASSFREATGNTIYF. The CDR3 DNA is TGTGCCAGCAGTTTCCGAGAAGCTACTGGAAACACCATATATTTT.

This clone turned up a few times. This chain links TRBV5-1 with TRBJ2-3, with 7 nucleotides matching TRBD2. With V trimmed by 4 bases and J by 6 bases, 8 bases remained unmatched. The CDR3 sequence is 14 residues long. Looked up from germline, CDR1 is SGHRS and CDR2 is YFSETQ. The CDR3 here is CASSRGGLVDTQYF. The CDR3 nucleotides are TGCGCCAGCAGCAGGGGTGGACTAGTGGATACGCAGTATTTT.

The table lists this clone with a count of one. The chain joins TRBV9 to TRBJ1-3; D gene ambiguous. Trimming pared 0 bases from V and 0 bases from J, leaving 10 bases between. The CDR3 is 16 amino acids. Germline loops: CDR1 SGDLS, CDR2 YYNGEE. CDR3 region: CASSVATGISGNTIYF. The CDR3 bases are TGTGCCAGCAGCGTAGCTACGGGGATCTCTGGAAACACCATATATTTT. Complete variable domain (other parts from reference TRBV9 and TRBJ1-3): DSGVTQTPKHLITATGQRVTLRCSPRSGDLSVYWYQQSLDQGLQFLIQYYNGEERAKGNILERFSAQQFPDLHSELNLSSLELGDSALYFCASSVATGISGNTIYFGEGSWLTVV.

The chain links TRBV5-6 to TRBJ1-6, with 9 bases identical to TRBD1. V lost 4 bases, J lost 10 bases, and 6 bases stayed unmatched. This CDR3 region has 14 residues. Germline V lookup: CDR1 SGHDT, CDR2 YYEEEE. The CDR3, as DNA: TGTGCCAGCAGCCACCGGGACAGGGTCTCACCCCTCCACTTT. It translates to CASSHRDRVSPLHF.

The chain links TRBV27 to TRBJ2-5; 7 bases map to TRBD2. The junction had 7 bases not matched to a gene; V was cut back by 4 bases and J by 2 bases. Germline V gives CDR1 MNHEY, CDR2 SMNVEV (reference sequence). This CDR3 is built from 15 residues. CDR3 coding DNA: TGTGCCAGCAGTTCTCCTCGGACTAGTCAAGAGACCCAGTACTTC. Encoded protein: CASSSPRTSQETQYF.

A note on this clone: Mismatch with germline at one junction end may stem from a read error. The chain couples TRBV2 to TRBJ1-5; D perhaps matches TRBD1 (5 bases). This CDR3 contains 15 residues. CDR1 is SNHLY, CDR2 FYNNEI, per germline. The CDR3 loop reads CASSERDWGNQPQHF. The CDR3 nucleotides read TGTGCTAGCAGTGAGAGGGACTGGGGAAATCAGCCCCAGCATTTT.

In DNA, the CDR3 is TGTGCCAGCAGTTACTCGAAATCCAGAACCTCTGGAAACACCATATATTTT. This gives the protein CASSYSKSRTSGNTIYF. The chain joins TRBV6-2 or TRBV6-3 to TRBJ1-3; no clear D gene. Trimming cost V 0 bases and J 0 bases, with 12 bases left between them. The CDR3 loop spans 17 amino acids. CDR1 and CDR2 (germline): MNHEY, SVGEGT.

The table lists this clone with a count of one. J is TRBJ1-6 and V is TRBV3-1 (or the pseudogene TRBV3-2); no clear D gene. V dropped 0 bases and J dropped 8 bases, with 14 bases sitting between them. Per germline, CDR1 LGHDT and CDR2 YNNKEL (reference sequence). This CDR3 spans 16 amino acids. The CDR3 DNA reads as TGTGCCAGCAGCCAAGATGGGAGTCTAAGATATTCACCCCTCCACTTT. Its translation: CASSQDGSLRYSPLHF.

V usage is TRBV29-1 and J usage is TRBJ2-3, with 9 bases fitting TRBD2. CDR3 length equals 16 residues. V was clipped by 0 bases and J by 2 bases; unmatched bases: 6. Per the germline V gene, CDR1 is SQVTM and CDR2 is ANQGSEA. CDR3 residues: CSVEDRLAGITDTQYF. CDR3 DNA sequence: TGCAGCGTTGAAGATCGGCTAGCGGGGATCACAGATACGCAGTATTTT.

V and J are TRBV5-1 and TRBJ1-1, with 9 bases lining up with TRBD1. The CDR3 length is 16 residues. Germline CDR1 and CDR2: SGHRS and YFSETQ. Trimming at V came to 1 base and at J to 1 base, leaving 5 bases not matched to a gene. Here the CDR3 reads CASSLKTGQGNTEAFF. The CDR3 bases are TGCGCCAGCAGCTTGAAGACGGGACAGGGGAACACTGAAGCTTTCTTT.

The chain combines TRBV5-1 with TRBJ2-1; 9 bases align to TRBD2. The CDR3 consists of 17 residues. The germline V gene encodes CDR1 SGHRS and CDR2 YFSETQ. Unmatched junction bases numbered 16, after V lost 3 bases and J lost 9 bases. CDR3 residues: CASSWGSLAGSFGEQFF. The CDR3 nucleotides read TGCGCCAGCAGCTGGGGATCCCTAGCGGGGTCCTTCGGTGAGCAGTTCTTC.

The chain employs TRBV6-5 and TRBJ2-7; D may be TRBD2 (6 bases). Per the germline V gene, CDR1 is MNHEY and CDR2 is SVGAGI. V lost 6 bases and J lost 6, with 18 bases in between. CDR3 size: 14 residues. In nucleotides, the CDR3 is TGTGCCAGCAGGGAGAGCCGGGGACTGTCCGAGCAGTACTTC. Protein product: CASRESRGLSEQYF.

The J gene is TRBJ1-1, the V gene TRBV4-1; D is possibly TRBD1 (6 bases). The CDR3 loop spans 15 amino acids. V lost 1 base and J lost 5, with 14 bases in between. Germline loops: CDR1 MGHRA, CDR2 YSYEKL. DNA for the CDR3: TGCGCCAGCAGCCAAGTTCCGCCAGGGGCAACTGAAGCTTTCTTT. It translates to CASSQVPPGATEAFF.

The chain couples TRBV19 to TRBJ2-1, with D possibly matching TRBD2 (5 bases). CDR3 length: 15 residues. V dropped 4 bases and J dropped 7 bases, with 17 bases sitting between them. CDR1 and CDR2 from the germline V gene are LNHDA and SQIVND (reference sequence). CDR3 region: CASSTLLWSGNEQFF. CDR3 in DNA: TGTGCCAGTAGTACCCTTCTCTGGTCGGGGAATGAGCAGTTCTTC.

V usage is TRBV7-6 and J usage is TRBJ2-1; 9 bases fit TRBD2. V shed 0 bases, J shed 9 bases, and the junction held 3 bases outside the gene matches. The CDR3 has 14 residues. Germline CDR1 and CDR2: SGHVS and FNYEAQ. Here the CDR3 reads CASSLARGGTEQFF. The CDR3 region has the DNA TGTGCCAGCAGCTTAGCGCGGGGGGGAACTGAGCAGTTCTTC.

The chain is built from TRBV27 and TRBJ1-6; D is unresolved. This CDR3 has 16 residues. V lost 2 bases, J lost 0 bases, and 8 bases lay in between. Germline V CDR1 and CDR2: MNHEY, SMNVEV (reference sequence). CDR3 amino acids: CASSLEQSSYNSPLHF. As DNA, the CDR3 is TGTGCCAGCAGTTTAGAACAGAGCTCCTATAATTCACCCCTCCACTTT.

Concerning this clone itself: Since the CDR3 does not end with the conserved phenylalanine or tryptophan, this likely comes from a read error. It is unclear where the CDR3 begins or ends on the DNA, so no DNA is shown, and the CDR3 is as TCRdb lists it. The chain recombines TRBV2 with TRBJ2-7; TRBD1, the table's D call, was not compared with the DNA. The CDR3 has 12 residues if both end residues are counted. Per germline, CDR1 SNHLY and CDR2 FYNNEI. CDR3 protein: CASSGRGGTGLI.

The V gene is TRBV4-2, the J gene TRBJ2-1; the match to TRBD2 covers 9 bases. This CDR3 comprises 16 residues. The J segment lost 7 bases and the V segment lost 4 bases, leaving 11 bases of the junction unmatched. Per germline, CDR1 LGHNA and CDR2 YNFKEQ. CDR3 amino acids: CASSPRSSGSVNEQFF. The DNA of the CDR3 is TGTGCCAGCAGCCCCCGTAGTAGCGGGAGTGTAAATGAGCAGTTCTTC.

The chain recombines TRBV6-5 with TRBJ1-2, with 7 bases identical to TRBD1. Germline V gene lookup returns CDR1 MNHEY and CDR2 SVGAGI. Trimming removed 2 bases from V and 4 bases from J; junction bases left unmatched: 7. The CDR3 loop spans 15 amino acids. CDR3 sequence: CASSYRGGATYGYTF. Written as DNA, the CDR3 is TGTGCCAGCAGTTACCGAGGGGGCGCGACCTATGGCTACACCTTC.

V gene TRBV7-2 combines with J gene TRBJ2-1; no reliable D call. This CDR3 has 14 residues. CDR1 is SGHTA, CDR2 FQGNSA, per germline. The ends were cut back, 1 base at V and 7 bases at J, with 11 bases in the middle. CDR3 sequence reads: CASSLELSANEQFF. In nucleotides, the CDR3 is TGTGCCAGCAGCTTAGAACTATCCGCGAATGAGCAGTTCTTC.

V and J are TRBV30 and TRBJ2-1; TRBD2 is a possible D gene (5 bases). CDR1 GTSNPN and CDR2 SVGIG come from the germline V gene (reference sequence). Trimming removed 1 base from V and 6 bases from J, with 13 bases in between. The CDR3 length is 14 residues. CDR3 loop: CAWSGEGKSNEQFF. The DNA of the CDR3 is TGTGCCTGGAGTGGAGAGGGAAAGTCCAATGAGCAGTTCTTC.

The J gene is TRBJ2-2, the V gene TRBV7-8; TRBD2 matches 14 bases. This CDR3 region has 18 residues. Germline-derived CDR1 and CDR2 are SGHVS and FQNEAQ. Germline trimming cut 5 bases from V and 7 bases from J; bases unmatched to any gene: 12. In nucleotides, the CDR3 is TGTGCCAGCAGCCCAAGGGGACTAGCGGGAGATAAGGGCGGGGAGCTGTTTTTT. Protein sequence: CASSPRGLAGDKGGELFF.

The chain employs TRBV5-5 and TRBJ1-3; D unclear. The CDR3 runs to 13 residues. Germline V gene lookup returns CDR1 SGHKS and CDR2 YYEKEE (reference sequence). Trimming took off 1 base at V and 2 bases at J, with 4 bases between the two ends. The CDR3 here is CASSLSPGNTIYF. The CDR3 DNA is TGTGCCAGCAGCTTGAGCCCTGGAAACACCATATATTTT.

This chain links TRBV18 with TRBJ1-3, with D uncertain. CDR3 length: 16 amino acids. The ends were cut back, 6 bases at V and 0 bases at J, with 15 bases in the middle. In germline, CDR1 is KGHSH, CDR2 LQKENI. Here the CDR3 DNA reads TGTGCCAGCTCGACCAACTCGGGTACCTCTGGAAACACCATATATTTT. Encoded protein: CASSTNSGTSGNTIYF.

This chain joins TRBV9 and TRBJ1-2, with no clear D. Trimming took off 5 bases at V and 5 bases at J, with 16 bases between the two ends. CDR3 length equals 14 residues. Germline CDR1 SGDLS, CDR2 YYNGEE. The CDR3 loop reads CASRPSMRPYGYTF. The DNA of the CDR3 is TGTGCCAGCAGACCTTCCATGAGGCCTTATGGCTACACCTTC.

The chain joins TRBV19 to TRBJ1-2; TRBD1 matches at 7 bases. CDR1 and CDR2 from the germline V gene are LNHDA and SQIVND (reference sequence). Trimming removed 9 bases from V and 2 bases from J; junction bases left unmatched: 12. The CDR3 totals 15 residues. The CDR3 nucleotides are TGTGCCAGCCGCCTTACGGGACAGCAAAACTATGGCTACACCTTC. Translation: CASRLTGQQNYGYTF.

The genes are TRBV6-2 or TRBV6-3 and TRBJ1-2, with D uncertain. This CDR3 has 16 amino acids. Trimming took 0 bases from V and 0 from J, leaving 11 bases between them. Per germline, CDR1 MNHEY and CDR2 SVGEGT. CDR3: CASSYSRRIANYGYTF. The CDR3 nucleotides read TGTGCCAGCAGTTACTCGAGGCGGATAGCTAACTATGGCTACACCTTC.

V gene TRBV11-3 combines with J gene TRBJ1-6; D ambiguous. CDR3 size: 14 residues. Trimming shortened V by 8 bases and J by 4 bases, and 12 bases separated the two germline ends. Germline lookup yields CDR1 SGHNT and CDR2 YENEEA. CDR3 coding DNA: TGTGCCAGCGGCCAGGCTGTTTATAATTCACCCCTCCACTTT. Its translation is CASGQAVYNSPLHF.

The J gene is TRBJ2-2, the V gene TRBV5-5; 10 positions agree with TRBD2. The ends lost 1 base at V and 5 bases at J; junction bases unmatched: 8. The CDR3 loop spans 17 amino acids. The germline V gene has CDR1 SGHKS and CDR2 YYEKEE (reference sequence). The CDR3 nucleotides are TGTGCCAGCAGCTTGTCTTCACTAGCGGGGAGTACCGGGGAGCTGTTTTTT. Amino acids: CASSLSSLAGSTGELFF.